The 31 T cell receptor beta chains below come from one sample, sequenced in a study of CXCR3-negative and CXCR3-positive naive CD8 T cells (dated by TCRdb to between 2018 and 2020). The investigation overall reported the following: TRB CDR3s from CXCR3-positive naive cells showed higher hydrophobicity (lower Kidera factor 4), lower energy, and higher strength and volume indices than CXCR3-negative naive cells.

What these receptors recognize is not known. TCRdb shows the sequencer as NextSeq 550. The Human TCR Profiling Kit (MiLaboratory) was used to prepare UMI-labeled 5' RACE TRB cDNA libraries. Through TCRdb reprocessing, the reads give one entry per CDR3 protein sequence; DNA is omitted. This sample's table contains several thousand distinct CDR3 sequences. In total, the top ten clones hold 1.4% of the sample. The sequenced material came from naive CXCR3+ CD8+ T cells from blood. The sample's cell subset or site label, decoded: CD45RO-CCR7+CD27+CD95- naive CD8+ T cells expressing CXCR3 (TNR3+). The receptors here all came from a human donor in good health. Some clones in this sample may be carry-over from other donors' samples.

This clonotype is classed as medium-sized (0.01 to 0.1%) by frequency. The rearrangement links TRBV29-1 to TRBJ2-2; TCRdb calls TRBD1, which cannot be checked without DNA. CDR1 and CDR2 (germline): SQVTM, ANQGSEA. CDR3 length: 14 amino acids. This CDR3 reads CSVFGQGAAGELFF.

This clonotype is called medium-sized based on its frequency. The V gene is TRBV7-9, the J gene TRBJ1-1. The germline gives CDR1 SEHNR, CDR2 FQNEAQ (reference sequence). CDR3 length equals 15 residues. The CDR3 sequence: CASSFLGRAGTEAFF.

This clonotype is labeled medium-sized (0.01 to 0.1%) based on frequency. The chain is built from TRBV3-1 and TRBJ2-5. CDR3 size: 16 residues. Germline CDR1 LGHDT, CDR2 YNNKEL (reference sequence). The CDR3 protein is CASSQWMDGLQETQYF.

This sequence joins TRBV28 and TRBJ2-7; TCRdb proposes TRBD1, but this gene call is untestable without DNA. Germline V gene data show CDR1 as MDHEN and CDR2 as SYDVKM. The length of the CDR3 is 17 residues. CDR3 amino acids: CASSPPMGRGQGNEQYF.

By frequency, this clonotype is medium-sized. The chain is built from TRBV21-1 and TRBJ2-7. TRBV21-1 is designated a pseudogene. The CDR3 extends over 11 amino acids. CDR3 in amino acids: CASSKGYEQYF.

This clonotype is called medium-sized based on its frequency. The chain combines TRBV7-2 with TRBJ2-6. Germline CDR1 and CDR2: SGHTA and FQGNSA. The CDR3 length is 15 residues. The CDR3 loop reads CASSSRLSGANVLTF.

This rearrangement joins TRBV10-3 to TRBJ2-5. There are 11 residues in the CDR3. CDR1 and CDR2 (germline): ENHRY, SYGVKD. The CDR3 is CAIRAEETQYF.

Considering frequency, this clonotype is medium-sized. This chain links TRBV14 with TRBJ2-3; the D gene TCRdb calls, TRBD1, cannot be checked with no DNA. This CDR3 contains 16 residues. Looked up from germline, CDR1 is SGHDN and CDR2 is FVKESK. This CDR3 reads CASSQAGQGRTDTQYF.

According to its frequency, this clonotype is medium-sized. The V call is TRBV29-1, the J call TRBJ2-1. The CDR3 covers 14 residues. Germline CDR1 is SQVTM and CDR2 is ANQGSEA. The CDR3 loop is CSVEWVGKYNEQFF.

This clonotype is classed as medium-sized by frequency. This chain connects TRBV7-2 to TRBJ1-6. Looked up from germline, CDR1 is SGHTA and CDR2 is FQGNSA. The CDR3 is made up of 12 amino acids. The CDR3 reads CASSLAASPLHF. Filled out from reference TRBV7-2 and TRBJ1-6, the complete variable domain reads GAGVSQSPSNKVTEKGKDVELRCDPISGHTALYWYRQSLGQGLEFLIYFQGNSAPDKSGLPSDRFSAERTGGSVSTLTIQRTQQEDSAVYLCASSLAASPLHFGNGTRLTVT.

This clonotype is medium-sized by frequency. The rearrangement links TRBV7-2 to TRBJ1-2; no DNA is available, so the TRBD1 call from TCRdb remains unchecked. The CDR3 is 16 residues long. CDR1 and CDR2 (germline): SGHTA, FQGNSA. The CDR3 region is CASSSYLGGDASGYTF.

V and J are TRBV6-2 or TRBV6-3 and TRBJ2-1; as DNA is missing, the TRBD2 call by TCRdb cannot be tested. Germline V gene sequence: CDR1 MNHEY, CDR2 SVGEGT. The CDR3 has 15 residues. CDR3 loop: CASSYPSGRAHEQFF.

This sequence joins TRBV10-2 and TRBJ2-7. This CDR3 contains 11 residues. The V gene's germline CDR1 is WSHSY and CDR2 SAAADI. Here the CDR3 reads CASNGGYEQYF.

V is TRBV7-8 and J is TRBJ2-3. CDR1 is SGHVS, CDR2 FQNEAQ, per germline. The CDR3 is made up of 14 amino acids. The CDR3: CASSLARITDTQYF.

This clonotype is deemed medium-sized by its frequency. The chain is built from TRBV4-1 and TRBJ2-1; lacking DNA, the TRBD2 call made by TCRdb goes unchecked. Germline values: CDR1 MGHRA, CDR2 YSYEKL. The CDR3 is 14 residues long. CDR3 sequence reads: CASSRTSGNNEQFF.

This clonotype registers medium-sized by frequency. The chain couples TRBV27 to TRBJ2-1; TCRdb outputs TRBD2, but without DNA this stays unchecked. The CDR3 runs to 15 residues. Germline V gene data show CDR1 as MNHEY and CDR2 as SMNVEV (reference sequence). The CDR3 protein is CASSSAGGGYNEQFF.

Here the CDR3 reads CSARDLGGGAETQYF. The chain combines TRBV20-1 with TRBJ2-5; absent DNA, TCRdb's TRBD1 call cannot be checked. The CDR3 spans 15 residues. Germline CDR1 is DFQATT and CDR2 is SNEGSKA (reference sequence).

CDR3 region: CASSEVARRTQYF. The chain couples TRBV2 to TRBJ2-3; TCRdb picks TRBD1, but there is no DNA to check that call. Germline V CDR1 and CDR2: SNHLY, FYNNEI. The CDR3 is made up of 13 amino acids.

The chain links TRBV20-1 to TRBJ1-1; the TCRdb call, TRBD1, lacks DNA for checking. CDR1 is DFQATT and CDR2 is SNEGSKA in the germline V gene (reference sequence). The CDR3 has 13 amino acids. This chain's CDR3 is CSASLGDGTEAFF.

The rearrangement uses TRBV19 and TRBJ1-2. CDR1 is LNHDA, CDR2 SQIVND, per germline (reference sequence). The CDR3 runs 14 residues. CDR3: CASSPADAPYGYTF.

This chain joins TRBV27 and TRBJ1-5. Germline V gene sequence: CDR1 MNHEY, CDR2 SMNVEV (reference sequence). This CDR3 is 13 amino acids long. CDR3: CASSWDEAQPQHF.

CDR3 region: CASSFRIGTGAEMNTEAFF. The chain joins TRBV11-2 to TRBJ1-1; TCRdb's D gene call, TRBD1, goes unchecked for lack of DNA. The CDR3 extends over 19 amino acids. Germline CDR1 is SGHAT and CDR2 is FQNNGV.

This clonotype is medium-sized by frequency. The gene calls are TRBV29-1 and TRBJ2-1; there is no DNA to check the TCRdb D call of TRBD1. The CDR3 length is 15 residues. Germline loops: CDR1 SQVTM, CDR2 ANQGSEA. This CDR3 is CSVERGTGVLNEQFF.

This clonotype is labeled medium-sized based on frequency. J is TRBJ2-1 and V is TRBV7-3; TCRdb reports TRBD2, a call that lacks DNA to check it against. The CDR3 totals 17 residues. Germline loops: CDR1 SGHTA, CDR2 FQGTGA. The CDR3 loop is CASSPVGLRNSYNEQFF.

Considering frequency, this clonotype is medium-sized. The V and J genes are TRBV6-6 and TRBJ1-5; absent DNA, TCRdb's TRBD1 call cannot be checked. The germline V gene encodes CDR1 MNHNY and CDR2 SVGAGI (reference sequence). The CDR3 covers 13 residues. The CDR3 region is CASRPLRDQPQHF.

By frequency, this clonotype is medium-sized. The chain employs TRBV7-2 and TRBJ1-5. The CDR3 has 15 residues. Germline-derived CDR1 and CDR2 are SGHTA and FQGNSA. The CDR3 protein is CASSLEGFSNQPQHF.

This chain links TRBV6-5 with TRBJ2-6; TCRdb's D call, TRBD2, is unchecked because there is no DNA. The CDR3 runs 17 residues. Germline assignment: CDR1 MNHEY and CDR2 SVGAGI. CDR3 sequence: CASSYSGGEAGANVLTF.

Judged by frequency, this clonotype is medium-sized. The chain uses TRBV10-3 and TRBJ2-1. Germline loops: CDR1 ENHRY, CDR2 SYGVKD. This CDR3 is 15 amino acids long. The CDR3 reads CAISADWSSYNEQFF.

In terms of frequency, this clonotype is medium-sized. The chain couples TRBV6-5 to TRBJ2-3. CDR3 length: 12 residues. Germline V gene lookup returns CDR1 MNHEY and CDR2 SVGAGI. CDR3 sequence reads: CASSSGGDTQYF.

This clonotype is called medium-sized (0.01 to 0.1%) based on its frequency. The chain joins TRBV4-3 to TRBJ2-1. From germline, CDR1 is LGHNA and CDR2 YSLEER. The CDR3 totals 15 residues. The CDR3 reads CASSPGYHSYNEQFF.

This clonotype is called medium-sized (0.01 to 0.1%) based on its frequency. CDR3 sequence: CASSAGLAGLSSYNEQFF. The rearrangement links TRBV2 to TRBJ2-1; as DNA is missing, the TRBD2 call by TCRdb cannot be tested. CDR1 and CDR2 (germline): SNHLY, FYNNEI. CDR3 size: 18 residues.